The 24 T cell receptor beta chains presented below share a single source sample, sequenced in a study of cytomegalovirus exposure and HLA in healthy donors. PCR primers comprised 60 Vbeta and 13 Jbeta primers. Produced via immunoSEQ multiplex PCR; TCRdb's table is partial and in-frame only. The repertoire table contains 100,000 to 150,000 clones. Source material: PBMCs. These receptors all come from a young man in good health and CMV-seronegative.

The V gene is TRBV6-1, the J gene TRBJ1-2; TRBD1 matches at 7 bases. Germline V lookup: CDR1 MNHNS, CDR2 SASEGT. This CDR3 region has 13 residues. Unmatched junction bases numbered 8, after V lost 6 bases and J lost 7 bases. The CDR3 sequence is CASSDRAFGGYTF. Here the CDR3 DNA reads TGTGCCAGCAGCGACAGGGCCTTCGGTGGCTACACCTTC.

The genes are TRBV20-1 and TRBJ1-2; no firm D call. The CDR3 totals 10 residues. The germline gives CDR1 DFQATT, CDR2 SNEGSKA (reference sequence). V was trimmed by 1 base and J by 8 bases, leaving 5 bases between them. The CDR3 DNA sequence: TGCAGTGCTAGAGCTATAGGCTACACCTTC. Translated: CSARAIGYTF.

The DNA of the CDR3 is TGTGCCAGCAGCTTAGGGCAGGACTATGGCTACACCTTC. Residues: CASSLGQDYGYTF. V is TRBV11-2 and J is TRBJ1-2; D remains ambiguous. CDR1 and CDR2 from the germline V gene are SGHAT and FQNNGV. The germline V and J ends were trimmed by 1 base and 3 bases, with 6 bases remaining between them. CDR3 length: 13 amino acids.

Worth noting for this clone: The same CDR3 is also encoded by other DNA sequences in this sample. The genes are TRBV5-1 and TRBJ2-5; 7 positions match TRBD1. CDR1 SGHRS and CDR2 YFSETQ come from the germline V gene. J was trimmed by 3 bases and V by 0 bases; bases with no gene match: 2. CDR3 size: 14 residues. This chain's CDR3 is CASSLGTGEETQYF. In nucleotides, the CDR3 is TGCGCCAGCAGCTTGGGGACAGGAGAAGAGACCCAGTACTTC. Combining the CDR3 with reference TRBV5-1 and TRBJ2-5 gives the whole variable domain KAGVTQTPRYLIKTRGQQVTLSCSPISGHRSVSWYQQTPGQGLQFLFEYFSETQRNKGNFPGRFSGRQFSNSRSEMNVSTLELGDSALYLCASSLGTGEETQYFGPGTRLLVL.

The chain joins TRBV7-8 to TRBJ2-2; possibly TRBD1 for D (6 bases). The CDR3 consists of 16 residues. V lost 5 bases, J lost 4 bases, and 17 bases lay in between. The V gene's germline CDR1 is SGHVS and CDR2 FQNEAQ. The CDR3 spells CASSGTGRLSTGELFF. For the CDR3, the DNA is TGTGCCAGCAGCGGTACAGGGCGGCTAAGCACCGGGGAGCTGTTTTTT.

With regard to this clone: The same CDR3 is also encoded by other DNA sequences in this sample. The rearrangement joins TRBV30 to TRBJ1-5; D might be TRBD1 (6 bases). The length of the CDR3 is 14 residues. Trimming took 2 bases from V and 6 from J, leaving 14 bases between them. The germline V gene encodes CDR1 GTSNPN and CDR2 SVGIG (reference sequence). The CDR3 DNA reads TGTGCCTGGAGTCAACAGGGCCCGAGTCAGCCCCAGCATTTT. Translating gives CAWSQQGPSQPQHF.

The chain links TRBV2 to TRBJ1-5, with unresolved D. CDR1 and CDR2 (germline): SNHLY, FYNNEI. This CDR3 has 13 residues. Between the trimmed V and J ends, which lost 8 bases and 7 bases, there was a span of 15 bases. This CDR3 reads CASVLEVGQPQHF. The CDR3 DNA is TGTGCCAGCGTTCTGGAGGTGGGACAGCCCCAGCATTTT.

The chain couples TRBV7-2 to TRBJ2-7; no clear D. The CDR3 is made up of 13 amino acids. The ends were cut back, 2 bases at V and 7 bases at J, with 12 bases in the middle. Germline V gene data show CDR1 as SGHTA and CDR2 as FQGNSA. As DNA, the CDR3 is TGTGCCAGCAGCTTAACCTTGACACGAGAGCAGTACTTC. Amino acid sequence: CASSLTLTREQYF.

V and J are TRBV2 and TRBJ1-4, with D unresolved. Germline V gene sequence: CDR1 SNHLY, CDR2 FYNNEI. There are 18 residues in the CDR3. Trimming left V 2 bases short and J 0 bases short, with 16 bases between. The CDR3 nucleotides read TGTGCCAGCAGTGAACGGCGGCCGCGAATAACAACTAATGAAAAACTGTTTTTT. This codes for CASSERRPRITTNEKLFF.

This clone is classed as medium-sized by frequency. The rearrangement joins TRBV6-4 to TRBJ2-1; perhaps TRBD1 as D (6 bases). CDR3 length: 15 amino acids. The ends were cut back, 4 bases at V and 8 bases at J, with 18 bases in the middle. Per the germline V gene, CDR1 is MRHNA and CDR2 is SNTAGT. The DNA of the CDR3 is TGTGCCAGCAGTGGCGAGTTTGGACAGTCTGATGAGCAGTTCTTC. This codes for CASSGEFGQSDEQFF.

V is TRBV14 and J is TRBJ2-7; 7 bases are shared with TRBD1. Germline values: CDR1 SGHDN, CDR2 FVKESK. The CDR3 runs to 12 residues. Trimming removed 9 bases from V and 3 bases from J; junction bases left unmatched: 5. This CDR3 is CARVGQNYEQYF. Written as DNA, the CDR3 is TGTGCCAGGGTGGGACAGAACTACGAGCAGTACTTC. The full variable domain, rest sourced from reference TRBV14 and TRBJ2-7, is EAGVTQFPSHSVIEKGQTVTLRCDPISGHDNLYWYRRVMGKEIKFLLHFVKESKQDESGMPNNRFLAERTGGTYSTLKVQPAELEDSGVYFCARVGQNYEQYFGPGTRLTVT.

The chain combines TRBV29-1 with TRBJ1-1; D not resolved. The ends were cut back, 6 bases at V and 1 base at J, with 15 bases in the middle. CDR3 size: 14 residues. Germline CDR1 and CDR2: SQVTM and ANQGSEA. In DNA, the CDR3 is TGCAGCGTCCGTAGGCCCGGGTGGAACACTGAAGCTTTCTTT. It encodes CSVRRPGWNTEAFF.

V gene TRBV19 combines with J gene TRBJ1-1; TRBD1 might be the D (5 bases). Looked up from germline, CDR1 is LNHDA and CDR2 is SQIVND (reference sequence). The length of the CDR3 is 14 residues. V lost 8 bases, J lost 7 bases, and 20 bases lay in between. The CDR3 region is CASAPKWSGCEAFF. Here the CDR3 DNA reads TGTGCCAGTGCCCCCAAGTGGTCAGGGTGTGAAGCTTTCTTT.

The V call is TRBV30, the J call TRBJ2-4; a possible D gene is TRBD1 (6 bases). Germline V gives CDR1 GTSNPN, CDR2 SVGIG (reference sequence). V was pared by 0 bases and J by 1 base, with 19 bases between. This CDR3 comprises 18 residues. Here the CDR3 DNA reads TGTGCCTGGAGTGTATTGGCAGGGGTGGAATGGGCCAAAAACATTCAGTACTTC. Protein: CAWSVLAGVEWAKNIQYF.

This chain uses TRBV5-1 with TRBJ1-1, with D possibly matching TRBD1 (6 bases). V was trimmed by 4 bases and J by 0 bases, leaving 10 bases between them. CDR3 size: 14 residues. Per the germline V gene, CDR1 is SGHRS and CDR2 is YFSETQ. The CDR3 spells CASSMDSLNTEAFF. CDR3 in DNA: TGCGCCAGCAGCATGGACAGCCTGAACACTGAAGCTTTCTTT.

This sequence joins TRBV28 and TRBJ1-2, with D uncertain. CDR3 length: 10 residues. V lost 8 bases to trimming and J lost 4 bases, with 5 bases between them. Germline V lookup: CDR1 MDHEN, CDR2 SYDVKM. In DNA, the CDR3 is TGTGCCAGCGGCAGCTATGGCTACACCTTC. Amino acid sequence: CASGSYGYTF.

The chain joins TRBV10-3 to TRBJ1-3; D possibly corresponds to TRBD1 (5 bases). Per germline, CDR1 ENHRY and CDR2 SYGVKD. The CDR3 extends over 15 amino acids. Trimming shortened V by 4 bases and J by 2 bases, and 12 bases separated the two germline ends. CDR3: CAISASREPGNTIYF. The CDR3 DNA sequence: TGTGCCATCAGTGCGAGCAGGGAACCTGGAAACACCATATATTTT.

The rearrangement joins TRBV7-6 to TRBJ1-6; D gene unclear. CDR3 length: 13 amino acids. Germline-derived CDR1 and CDR2 are SGHVS and FNYEAQ. Trimming left V 3 bases short and J 9 bases short, with 9 bases between. The DNA for the CDR3 is TGTGCCAGCAGCTTCGGGGAGCGTTCACCCCTCCACTTT. Its protein product is CASSFGERSPLHF.

J is TRBJ2-7 and V is TRBV5-6; D is perhaps TRBD2 (6 bases). This CDR3 comprises 16 residues. Germline CDR1 and CDR2: SGHDT and YYEEEE. The V gene lost 4 bases and the J gene lost 3 bases, with 20 bases spanning the gap. CDR3 nucleotides: TGTGCCAGCAGCCCCCGGGGACTTCGTGTAATCTACGAGCAGTACTTC. Its translation is CASSPRGLRVIYEQYF.

This chain joins TRBV5-4 and TRBJ2-1; no reliable D call. Trimming took 0 bases from V and 5 from J, leaving 12 bases between them. CDR1 SGHNT and CDR2 YYREEE come from the germline V gene (reference sequence). The CDR3 covers 15 residues. The CDR3 DNA reads as TGTGCCAGCAGCTTGGTGGTTCAGCGAGACAATGAGCAGTTCTTC. It is translated as CASSLVVQRDNEQFF.

CDR3 residues: CASTTGTSGRAGYF. Here the CDR3 DNA reads TGTGCCAGCACTACCGGGACTAGCGGGAGGGCCGGGTATTTT. The gene calls are TRBV27 and TRBJ2-3; 16 nucleotides line up with TRBD2. The V gene's germline CDR1 is MNHEY and CDR2 SMNVEV (reference sequence). The junction had 9 bases not matched to a gene; V was cut back by 7 bases and J by 14 bases. The length of the CDR3 is 14 residues.

The chain joins TRBV5-1 to TRBJ2-3; D is uncertain. Deletions cut 0 bases from V and 8 bases from J, with 19 bases between. The CDR3 has 16 residues. CDR1 is SGHRS, CDR2 YFSETQ, per germline. CDR3 sequence (DNA): TGCGCCAGCAGCTTGGAGCGTTGGATTGGATTCGGTACGCAGTATTTT. Translation gives CASSLERWIGFGTQYF. Combining the CDR3 with reference TRBV5-1 and TRBJ2-3 gives the whole variable domain KAGVTQTPRYLIKTRGQQVTLSCSPISGHRSVSWYQQTPGQGLQFLFEYFSETQRNKGNFPGRFSGRQFSNSRSEMNVSTLELGDSALYLCASSLERWIGFGTQYFGPGTRLTVL.

This chain connects TRBV7-6 to TRBJ2-5; 7 nucleotides align to TRBD2. The CDR3 is made up of 15 amino acids. Germline CDR1 reads SGHVS; CDR2 reads FNYEAQ. Germline trimming cut 5 bases from V and 3 bases from J; bases unmatched to any gene: 9. CDR3 sequence (DNA): TGTGCCAGCAGCACAGCGGGACCTCAAGAAGAGACCCAGTACTTC. It specifies CASSTAGPQEETQYF. The full variable domain, with the rest looked up from reference TRBV7-6 and TRBJ2-5, is GAGVSQSPRYKVTKRGQDVALRCDPISGHVSLYWYRQALGQGPEFLTYFNYEAQQDKSGLPNDRFSAERPEGSISTLTIQRTEQRDSAMYRCASSTAGPQEETQYFGPGTRLLVL.

The V call is TRBV2, the J call TRBJ2-5, with 9 bases fitting TRBD1. Germline values: CDR1 SNHLY, CDR2 FYNNEI. The CDR3 totals 13 residues. The V segment lost 9 bases and the J segment 4 bases; nucleotides outside the gene matches: 6. The CDR3 here is CARLDRGGETQYF. The DNA for the CDR3 is TGTGCCAGACTGGACAGGGGCGGAGAGACCCAGTACTTC.